Reported below is one TCR beta chain. The sample comes from a study of blood T cell repertoires in COVID-19. As for the study in general: The study drew acute and convalescent COVID-19 samples from the United States, Italy and Spain. Nucleic acid was either cDNA or gDNA, and it came from T cells, B-cell-depleted T cells, or PBMCs.

In the original workflow: Researchers report that nucleated cell counts were estimated from reference gene primer amplification. The table came from immunoSEQ multiplex PCR; TCRdb's copy has only in-frame clones and leaves some out. V and J calls and clone size are given by that table; D and trimming were obtained from the DNA. The sample comprises approximately 99,000 clones, over 80% of which are singletons, and more than 3.5% rests with the top ten. Trimming removed 6 bases from V and 3 bases from J; junction bases left unmatched: 6. CDR1 LNHDA and CDR2 SQIVND come from the germline V gene (reference sequence). The CDR3 is 14 residues long.

This sequence was found in a woman aged 70-85 years with acute or convalescent COVID-19. The sample taken for sequencing was peripheral blood. The chain combines TRBV19 with TRBJ1-2, with 8 bases lining up with TRBD1. The CDR3 loop is CASRPGQDYYGYTF. The CDR3 DNA follows: TGTGCCAGTAGGCCGGGACAGGATTACTATGGCTACACCTTC. The full variable domain, its missing parts supplied by reference TRBV19 and TRBJ1-2, is DGGITQSPKYLFRKEGQNVTLSCEQNLNHDAMYWYRQDPGQGLRLIYYSQIVNDFQKGDIAEGYSVSREKKESFPLTVTSAQKNPTAFYLCASRPGQDYYGYTFGSGTRLTVV.